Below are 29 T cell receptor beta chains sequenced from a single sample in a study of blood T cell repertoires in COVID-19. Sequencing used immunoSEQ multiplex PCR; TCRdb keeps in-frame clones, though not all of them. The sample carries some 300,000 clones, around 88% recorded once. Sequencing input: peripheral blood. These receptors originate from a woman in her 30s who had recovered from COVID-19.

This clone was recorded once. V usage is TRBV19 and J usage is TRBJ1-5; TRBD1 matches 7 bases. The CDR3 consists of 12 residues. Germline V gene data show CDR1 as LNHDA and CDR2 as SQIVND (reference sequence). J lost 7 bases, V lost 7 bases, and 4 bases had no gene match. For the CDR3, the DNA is TGTGCCAGTACAGACAGGGCCCAGCCCCAGCATTTT. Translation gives CASTDRAQPQHF.

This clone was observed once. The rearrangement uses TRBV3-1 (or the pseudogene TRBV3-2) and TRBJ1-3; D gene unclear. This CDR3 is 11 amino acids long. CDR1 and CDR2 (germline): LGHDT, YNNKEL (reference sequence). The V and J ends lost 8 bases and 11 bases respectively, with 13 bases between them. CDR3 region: CASARGLSIYF. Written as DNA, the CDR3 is TGTGCCAGCGCACGAGGGCTGTCCATATATTTT.

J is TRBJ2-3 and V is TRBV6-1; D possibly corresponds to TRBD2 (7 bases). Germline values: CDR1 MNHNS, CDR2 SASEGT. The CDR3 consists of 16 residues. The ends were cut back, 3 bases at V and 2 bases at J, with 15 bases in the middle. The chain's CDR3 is CASSEGGADPTDTQYF. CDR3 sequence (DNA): TGTGCCAGCAGTGAGGGGGGGGCTGACCCCACAGATACGCAGTATTTT.

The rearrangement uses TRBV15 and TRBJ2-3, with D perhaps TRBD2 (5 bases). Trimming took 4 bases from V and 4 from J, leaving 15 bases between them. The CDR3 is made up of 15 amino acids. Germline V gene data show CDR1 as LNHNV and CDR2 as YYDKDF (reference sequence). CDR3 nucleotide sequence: TGTGCCACCAGCACTCAAGTGGGAGCCTCAGATACGCAGTATTTT. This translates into CATSTQVGASDTQYF.

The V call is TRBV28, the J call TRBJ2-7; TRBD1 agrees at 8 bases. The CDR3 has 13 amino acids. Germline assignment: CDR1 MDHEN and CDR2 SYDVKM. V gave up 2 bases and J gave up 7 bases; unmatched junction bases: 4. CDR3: CASSLRTGPEQYF. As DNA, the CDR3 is TGTGCCAGCAGTTTACGGACAGGGCCGGAGCAGTACTTC.

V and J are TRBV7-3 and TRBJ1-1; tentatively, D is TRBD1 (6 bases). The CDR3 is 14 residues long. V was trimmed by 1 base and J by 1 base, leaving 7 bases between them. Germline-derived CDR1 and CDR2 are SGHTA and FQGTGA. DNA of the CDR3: TGTGCCAGCAGCTTAAGGACAGCGAACACTGAAGCTTTCTTT. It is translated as CASSLRTANTEAFF.

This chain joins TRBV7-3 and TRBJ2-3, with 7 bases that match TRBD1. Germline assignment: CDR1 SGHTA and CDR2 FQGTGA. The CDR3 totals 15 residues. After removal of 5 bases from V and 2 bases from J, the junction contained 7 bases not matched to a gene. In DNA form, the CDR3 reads TGTGCCAGCAGCCCAGGGGACAGCATCACAGATACGCAGTATTTT. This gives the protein CASSPGDSITDTQYF.

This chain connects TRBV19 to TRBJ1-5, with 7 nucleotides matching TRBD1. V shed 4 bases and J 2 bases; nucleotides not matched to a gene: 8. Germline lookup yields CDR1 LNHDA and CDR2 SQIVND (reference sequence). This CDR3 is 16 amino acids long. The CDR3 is CASSSPTGQRNQPQHF. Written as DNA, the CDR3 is TGTGCCAGTAGTAGCCCTACGGGACAGCGCAATCAGCCCCAGCATTTT.

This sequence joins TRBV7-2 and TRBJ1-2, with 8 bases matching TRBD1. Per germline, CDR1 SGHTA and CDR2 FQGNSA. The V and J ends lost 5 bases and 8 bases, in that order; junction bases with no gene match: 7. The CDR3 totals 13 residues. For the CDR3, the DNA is TGTGCCAGCAGCAAGGGACAGGTCATCGGCTACACCTTC. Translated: CASSKGQVIGYTF.

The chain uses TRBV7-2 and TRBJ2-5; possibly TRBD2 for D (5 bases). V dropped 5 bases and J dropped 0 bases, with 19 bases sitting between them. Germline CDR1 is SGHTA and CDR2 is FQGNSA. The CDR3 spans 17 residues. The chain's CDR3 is CASSTRGGPGDQETQYF. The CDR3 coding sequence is TGTGCCAGCAGCACTCGCGGCGGGCCAGGTGACCAAGAGACCCAGTACTTC.

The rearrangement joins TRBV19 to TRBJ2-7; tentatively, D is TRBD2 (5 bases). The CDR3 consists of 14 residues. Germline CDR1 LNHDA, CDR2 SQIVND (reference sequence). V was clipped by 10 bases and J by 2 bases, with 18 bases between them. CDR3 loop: CATSTPGNTYEQYF. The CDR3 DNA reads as TGTGCCACTTCAACCCCCGGGAACACCTACGAGCAGTACTTC.

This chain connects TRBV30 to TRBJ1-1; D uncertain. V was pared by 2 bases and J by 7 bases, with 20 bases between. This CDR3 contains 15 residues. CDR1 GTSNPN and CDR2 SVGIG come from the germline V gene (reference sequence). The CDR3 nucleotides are TGTGCCTGGAGTCCCCGAGGTGGCCCGTTGGGTGAAGCTTTCTTT. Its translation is CAWSPRGGPLGEAFF.

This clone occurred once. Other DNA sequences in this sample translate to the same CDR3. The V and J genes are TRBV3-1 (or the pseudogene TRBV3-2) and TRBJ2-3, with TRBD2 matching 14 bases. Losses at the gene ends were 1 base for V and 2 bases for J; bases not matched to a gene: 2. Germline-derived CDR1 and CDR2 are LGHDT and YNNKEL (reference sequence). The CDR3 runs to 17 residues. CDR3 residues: CASSQGLAGGLTDTQYF. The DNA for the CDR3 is TGTGCCAGCAGCCAAGGACTAGCGGGGGGGCTCACAGATACGCAGTATTTT.

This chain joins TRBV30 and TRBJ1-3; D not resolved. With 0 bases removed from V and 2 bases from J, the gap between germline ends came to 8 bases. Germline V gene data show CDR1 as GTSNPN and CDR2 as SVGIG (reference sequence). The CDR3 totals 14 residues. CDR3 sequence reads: CAWSVTNAGNTIYF. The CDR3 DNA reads TGTGCCTGGAGTGTAACAAACGCTGGAAACACCATATATTTT.

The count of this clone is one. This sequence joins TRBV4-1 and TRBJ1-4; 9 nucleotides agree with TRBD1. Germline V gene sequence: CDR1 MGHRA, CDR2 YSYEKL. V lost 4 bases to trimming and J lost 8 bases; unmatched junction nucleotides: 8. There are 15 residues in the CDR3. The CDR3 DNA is TGCGCCAGCAGCCGCGCCGGGACAGGGAGCGAAAAACTGTTTTTT. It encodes CASSRAGTGSEKLFF.

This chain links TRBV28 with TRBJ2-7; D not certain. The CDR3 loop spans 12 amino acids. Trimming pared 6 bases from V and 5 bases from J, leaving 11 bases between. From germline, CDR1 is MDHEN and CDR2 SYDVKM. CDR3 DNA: TGTGCCAGCAGCCAGGCGCCCGACGAGCAGTACTTC. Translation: CASSQAPDEQYF.

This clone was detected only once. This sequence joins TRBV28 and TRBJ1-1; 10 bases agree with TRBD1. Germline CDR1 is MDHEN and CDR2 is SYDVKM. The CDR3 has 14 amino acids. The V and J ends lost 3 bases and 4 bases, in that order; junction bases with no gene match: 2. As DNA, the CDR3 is TGTGCCAGCAGTTTGTGGACAGGGGGCACTGAAGCTTTCTTT. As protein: CASSLWTGGTEAFF.

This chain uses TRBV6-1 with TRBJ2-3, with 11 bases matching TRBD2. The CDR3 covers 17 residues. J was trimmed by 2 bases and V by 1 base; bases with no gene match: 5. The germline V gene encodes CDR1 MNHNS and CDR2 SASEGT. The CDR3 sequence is CASSEGRTSGSTDTQYF. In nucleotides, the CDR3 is TGTGCCAGCAGTGAAGGGAGGACTAGCGGGTCCACAGATACGCAGTATTTT.

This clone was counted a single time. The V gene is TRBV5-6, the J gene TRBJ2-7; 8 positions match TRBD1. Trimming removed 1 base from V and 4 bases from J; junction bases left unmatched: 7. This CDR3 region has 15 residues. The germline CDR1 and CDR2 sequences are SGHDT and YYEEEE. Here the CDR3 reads CASSLIRTGRYEQYF. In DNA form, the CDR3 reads TGTGCCAGCAGCTTGATCCGGACAGGGAGATACGAGCAGTACTTC.

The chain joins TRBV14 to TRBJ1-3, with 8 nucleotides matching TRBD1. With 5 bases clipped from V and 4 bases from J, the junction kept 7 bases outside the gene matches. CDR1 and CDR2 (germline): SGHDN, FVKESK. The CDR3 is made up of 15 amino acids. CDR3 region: CASSSIDRGGNTIYF. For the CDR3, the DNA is TGTGCCAGCAGCTCAATTGACAGGGGCGGAAACACCATATATTTT. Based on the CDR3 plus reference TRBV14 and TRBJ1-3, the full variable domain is EAGVTQFPSHSVIEKGQTVTLRCDPISGHDNLYWYRRVMGKEIKFLLHFVKESKQDESGMPNNRFLAERTGGTYSTLKVQPAELEDSGVYFCASSSIDRGGNTIYFGEGSWLTVV.

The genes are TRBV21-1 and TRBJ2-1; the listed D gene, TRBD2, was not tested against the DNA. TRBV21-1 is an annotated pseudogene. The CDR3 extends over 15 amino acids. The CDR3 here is CASSTPRRGGTEQFF. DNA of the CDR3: TGTGCCAGCAGCACCCCCCGGCGGGGGGGCACTGAGCAGTTCTTC.

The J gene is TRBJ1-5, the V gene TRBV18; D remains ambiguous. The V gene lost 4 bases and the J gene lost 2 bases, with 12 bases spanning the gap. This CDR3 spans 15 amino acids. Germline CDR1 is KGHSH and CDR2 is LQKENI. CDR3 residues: CASSQTVRGNQPQHF. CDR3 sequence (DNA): TGTGCCAGCTCACAAACAGTGAGGGGCAATCAGCCCCAGCATTTT.

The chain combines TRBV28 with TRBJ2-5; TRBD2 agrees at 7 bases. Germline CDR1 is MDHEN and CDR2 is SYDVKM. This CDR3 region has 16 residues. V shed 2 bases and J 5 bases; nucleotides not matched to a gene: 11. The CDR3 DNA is TGTGCCAGCAGTTTAAGTCCAGCGGGGACGCGGGAGACCCAGTACTTC. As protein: CASSLSPAGTRETQYF.

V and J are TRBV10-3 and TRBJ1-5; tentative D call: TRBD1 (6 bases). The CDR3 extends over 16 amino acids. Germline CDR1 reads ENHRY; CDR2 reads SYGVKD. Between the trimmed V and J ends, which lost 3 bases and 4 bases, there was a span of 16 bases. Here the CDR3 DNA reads TGTGCCATCAGTGACGGGGGGCCCCGGTCAAATCAGCCCCAGCATTTT. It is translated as CAISDGGPRSNQPQHF.

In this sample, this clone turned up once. The CDR3 spells CASMAATIYEQYF. The CDR3 DNA sequence: TGTGCCAGCATGGCGGCTACCATCTACGAGCAGTACTTC. The rearrangement joins TRBV6-5 to TRBJ2-7; D ambiguous. The CDR3 sequence is 13 residues long. With 7 bases removed from V and 3 bases from J, the gap between germline ends came to 13 bases. Per germline, CDR1 MNHEY and CDR2 SVGAGI.

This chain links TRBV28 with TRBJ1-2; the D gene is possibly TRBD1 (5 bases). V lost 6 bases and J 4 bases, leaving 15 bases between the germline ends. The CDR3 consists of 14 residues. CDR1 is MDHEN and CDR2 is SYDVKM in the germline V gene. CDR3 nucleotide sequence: TGTGCCAGCAGACGAAGCGGGGGACTCTATGGCTACACCTTC. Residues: CASRRSGGLYGYTF.

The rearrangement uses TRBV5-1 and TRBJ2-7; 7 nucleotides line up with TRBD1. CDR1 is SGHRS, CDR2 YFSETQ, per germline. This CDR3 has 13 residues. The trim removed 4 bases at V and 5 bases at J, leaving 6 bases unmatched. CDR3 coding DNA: TGCGCCAGCAGCATAGGGGGCCAGGACGAGCAGTACTTC. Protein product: CASSIGGQDEQYF.

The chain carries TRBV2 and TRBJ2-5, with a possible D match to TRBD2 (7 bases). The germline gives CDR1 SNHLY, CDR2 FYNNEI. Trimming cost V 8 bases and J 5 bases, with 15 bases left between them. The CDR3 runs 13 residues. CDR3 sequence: CASGLQGGETQYF. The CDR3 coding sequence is TGTGCCAGCGGACTACAGGGAGGGGAGACCCAGTACTTC.

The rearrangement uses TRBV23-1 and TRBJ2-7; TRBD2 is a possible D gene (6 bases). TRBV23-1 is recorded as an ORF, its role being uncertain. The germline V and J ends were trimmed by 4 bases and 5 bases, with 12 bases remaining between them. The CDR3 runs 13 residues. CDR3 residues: CASSRWRGDEQYF. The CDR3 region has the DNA TGCGCCAGCAGTCGATGGCGGGGCGACGAGCAGTACTTC.